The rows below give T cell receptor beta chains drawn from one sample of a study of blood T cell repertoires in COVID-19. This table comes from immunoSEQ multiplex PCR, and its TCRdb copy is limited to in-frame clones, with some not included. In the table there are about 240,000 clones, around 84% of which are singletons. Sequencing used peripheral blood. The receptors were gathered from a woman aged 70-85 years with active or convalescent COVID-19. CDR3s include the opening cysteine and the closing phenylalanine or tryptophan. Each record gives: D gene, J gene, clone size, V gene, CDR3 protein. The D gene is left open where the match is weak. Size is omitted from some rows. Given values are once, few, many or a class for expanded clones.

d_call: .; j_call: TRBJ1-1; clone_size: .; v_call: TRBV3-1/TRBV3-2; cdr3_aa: CASEKGGSMQGGTEAFF
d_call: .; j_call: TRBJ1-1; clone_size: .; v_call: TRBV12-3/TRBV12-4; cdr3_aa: CASTLRKATEAFF
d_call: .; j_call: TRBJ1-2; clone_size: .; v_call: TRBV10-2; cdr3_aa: CASSSGEAQGYGYTF
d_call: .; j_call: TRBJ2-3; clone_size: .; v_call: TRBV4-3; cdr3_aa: CASSQGIGGESTDTQYF
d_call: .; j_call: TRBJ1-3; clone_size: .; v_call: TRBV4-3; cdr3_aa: CASRDSPGNTIYF
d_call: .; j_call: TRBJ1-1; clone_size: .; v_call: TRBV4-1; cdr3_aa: CASSQVFRAFF
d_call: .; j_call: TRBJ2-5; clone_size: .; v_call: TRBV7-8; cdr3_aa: CASSARTEGAQYF
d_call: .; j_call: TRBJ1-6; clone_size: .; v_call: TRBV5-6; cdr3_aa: CASSGFRYNSPLHF
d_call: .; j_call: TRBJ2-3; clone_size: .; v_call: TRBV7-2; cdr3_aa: CASSFSTETDTQYF
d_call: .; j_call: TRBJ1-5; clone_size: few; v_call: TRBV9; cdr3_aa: CASSVGVTDSSNEPQHF
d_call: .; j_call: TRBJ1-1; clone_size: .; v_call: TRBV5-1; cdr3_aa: CASSAGKGLSTEAFF